This TCR beta chain was recorded in a study of human T cells and chemical hapten exposure. Overall study context: Patients got weekly scalp diphenylcyclopropenone doses over the roughly 22-week study. Patients, largely female, had alopecia areata, totalis or universalis. There were per-sample TCR yield variations, arising mainly from small pooled library volume differences. Study-wide results and caveats: There was no change with DPC sensitization in TCRs above 1 in 1000 frequency.

For this clonotype: The antigen is not known.

Germline values: CDR1 SGHTA, CDR2 FQGNSA. Deletions cut 5 bases from V and 7 bases from J, with 20 bases between. This CDR3 is built from 15 residues. The time point denotes: patch test 3, about 24 weeks after DPC sensitization. The treatment here: therapeutic diphenylcyclopropenone sensitization with weekly scalp DPC. From the RACE reads, TCRdb called clonotypes with MiXCR, one entry per CDR3 protein. The data hold about 160,000 distinct CDR3 sequences, with about a quarter observed a single time. Sequencing was performed on whole blood, taken in connection with sensitization to the hapten diphenylcyclopropenone (DPC). This clonotype was obtained from a young woman with alopecia areata. Some clones in this sample may be carry-over from other donors' samples. The chain has TRBV7-2 and TRBJ1-1; D is ambiguous. DNA for the CDR3: TGTGCCAGCAGCCCCCGGACGGACCCGCCATTTGAAGCTTTCTTT. Translated: CASSPRTDPPFEAFF.